This paragraph reports one T cell receptor beta chain. Data came from immunoSEQ multiplex PCR; TCRdb stores just in-frame clones and leaves some out. The sample has some 8,200 clones; 82% are singletons. This CDR3 has 14 residues. The V and J ends lost 4 bases and 4 bases respectively, with 13 bases between them. In germline, CDR1 is SGHVS, CDR2 FQNEAQ. The sample is drawn from a study of immune evolution from preneoplasia to lung adenocarcinoma. In the study overall: HLA loss of heterozygosity: roughly 6.6% AIS, about 15% MIA, about 30% ADC, none AAH.

The sequence was obtained from a person between 65 and 79 years old with lung adenocarcinoma. The sequenced sample consisted of FFPE minimally invasive lung adenocarcinoma tissue. The chain combines TRBV7-8 with TRBJ1-1; D is perhaps TRBD1 (5 bases). CDR3 nucleotides: TGTGCCAGCAGCTCCAGGGAGACGAGCACTGAAGCTTTCTTT. Its protein product is CASSSRETSTEAFF.